The present TCR beta chain was sequenced within a study of breast tumors, draining lymph nodes, adjacent tissues. Trimming cost V 1 base and J 4 bases, with 6 bases left between them. The CDR3 spans 13 residues. CDR1 is SEHNR and CDR2 is FQNEAQ in the germline V gene (reference sequence). Breast cancer patients provided tissue from their axillary draining lymph nodes. Using its own MiXCR run on the multiplex PCR reads, TCRdb lists one record per CDR3 protein. Found here are about 230,000 distinct CDR3 sequences, less than 40% of them singletons; the top ten hold 1.4%. Study observations and caveats: Luminal-like breast cancer showed significantly higher tumor–nontumor repertoire similarity than basal-like. Compared with lymph nodes, tumors were less diverse; compared with nontumor tissue, more.

This clonotype was observed at least ten times. The antigen is undetermined. The chain recombines TRBV7-9 with TRBJ2-3, with D unclear. Material for sequencing was axillary lymph node tissue. The TCR was taken from a female donor with breast cancer. Some clones in this sample may be carry-over from other donors' samples. The CDR3 is CASSLGAADTQYF. In DNA form, the CDR3 reads TGTGCCAGCAGCTTAGGGGCCGCAGATACGCAGTATTTT.